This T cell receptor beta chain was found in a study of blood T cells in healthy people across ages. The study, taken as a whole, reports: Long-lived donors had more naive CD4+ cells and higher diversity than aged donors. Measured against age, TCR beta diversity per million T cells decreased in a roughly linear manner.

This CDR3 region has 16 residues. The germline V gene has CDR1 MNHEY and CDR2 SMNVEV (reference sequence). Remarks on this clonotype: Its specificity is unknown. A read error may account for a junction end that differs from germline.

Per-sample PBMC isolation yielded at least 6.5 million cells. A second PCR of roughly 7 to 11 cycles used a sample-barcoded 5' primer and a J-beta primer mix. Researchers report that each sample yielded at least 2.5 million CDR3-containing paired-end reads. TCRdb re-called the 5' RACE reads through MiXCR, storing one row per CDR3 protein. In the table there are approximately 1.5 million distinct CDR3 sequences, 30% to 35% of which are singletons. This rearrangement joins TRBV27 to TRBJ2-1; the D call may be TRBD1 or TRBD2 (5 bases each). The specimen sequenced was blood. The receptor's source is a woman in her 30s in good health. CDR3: CAGSFAGVGPRAEQFF. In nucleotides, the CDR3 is TGTGCCGGCAGTTTCGCCGGGGTGGGGCCGAGGGCCGAGCAGTTCTTC.